This section outlines one TCR beta chain sequence together with its context. Germline-derived CDR1 and CDR2 are MNHNS and SASEGT. With 2 bases removed from V and 5 bases from J, the gap between germline ends came to 4 bases. This CDR3 contains 12 residues. This record comes from a study of T cell repertoires in cytomegalovirus infection. TCRdb passed the reads through MiXCR, listing each CDR3 protein once. In the table there are approximately 630,000 distinct CDR3 sequences, approximately 24% of which are singletons. The sample comprised CD8+ T cells from PBMCs. This sequence was found in a human donor in good health (CMV status not recorded). Some clones in this sample may be carry-over from other donors' samples. The rearrangement links TRBV6-1 to TRBJ1-5, with D unclear. The chain's CDR3 is CASSESYQPQHF. In DNA, the CDR3 is TGTGCCAGCAGTGAAAGTTATCAGCCCCAGCATTTT.